This TCR beta chain was sequenced during a study of vaccination and CD4 T cells after COVID-19. The germline gives CDR1 LGHNA, CDR2 YSLEER. Trimming removed 3 bases from V and 8 bases from J, with 14 bases in between. The CDR3 has 15 amino acids. On this clonotype itself: Antigen specificity is unknown.

Cultured CD4+ T cell DNA was sequenced using the Oncomine TCR Beta short-read assay. TCRdb called the PCR reads again in MiXCR, with one record for every CDR3 protein. The sample lists thousands of distinct CDR3 sequences; less than 55% were seen once. Treatment reported: roughly 10-day PBMC culture with coronavirus spike peptide pools or control peptides (ViraFEST assay). Harvesting of the unexposed donor's CD4+ T cells predated the COVID-19 pandemic (2011-2018). The sample was CD4+ T cells from blood, cultured in vitro. The V call is TRBV4-3, the J call TRBJ1-6; D perhaps matches TRBD1 (5 bases). The receptor was derived from a human donor in good health. In DNA, the CDR3 is TGCGCCAGCAGCCATTCCCAGGGATATGATTCACCCCTCCACTTT. This encodes CASSHSQGYDSPLHF.